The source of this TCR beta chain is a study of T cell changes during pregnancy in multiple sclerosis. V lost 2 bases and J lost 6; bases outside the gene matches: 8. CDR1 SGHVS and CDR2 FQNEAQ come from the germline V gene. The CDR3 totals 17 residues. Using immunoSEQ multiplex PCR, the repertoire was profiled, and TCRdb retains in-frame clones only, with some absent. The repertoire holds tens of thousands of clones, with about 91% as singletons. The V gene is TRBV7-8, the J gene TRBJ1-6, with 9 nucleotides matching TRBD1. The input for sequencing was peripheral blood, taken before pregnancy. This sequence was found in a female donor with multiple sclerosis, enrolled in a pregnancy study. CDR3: CASSLRTGELGNSPLHF. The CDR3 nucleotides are TGTGCCAGCAGCTTACGGACAGGGGAATTGGGTAATTCACCCCTCCACTTT.